This passage covers 4 T cell receptor beta chains from one sample sequenced in a study of T cell changes during pregnancy in multiple sclerosis. Data came from immunoSEQ multiplex PCR; TCRdb stores just in-frame clones and leaves some out. The top ten hold around 0.92% of the sample, which has roughly 100,000 clones, around 91% seen once. This specimen consisted of peripheral blood, obtained after pregnancy. The receptors were sampled from a female donor with multiple sclerosis, enrolled in a pregnancy study.

The rearrangement joins TRBV11-2 to TRBJ1-2; possible D gene TRBD1, 5 bases. Trimming took 3 bases from V and 3 from J, leaving 8 bases between them. The germline V gene encodes CDR1 SGHAT and CDR2 FQNNGV. This CDR3 region has 13 residues. The CDR3 region is CASSLGQHYGYTF. In DNA form, the CDR3 reads TGTGCCAGCAGCTTGGGGCAGCACTATGGCTACACCTTC. The full variable domain, rest sourced from reference TRBV11-2 and TRBJ1-2, is EAGVAQSPRYKIIEKRQSVAFWCNPISGHATLYWYQQILGQGPKLLIQFQNNGVVDDSQLPKDRFSAERLKGVDSTLKIQPAKLEDSAVYLCASSLGQHYGYTFGSGTRLTVV.

The chain has TRBV30 and TRBJ2-5; D is perhaps TRBD1 (6 bases). CDR3 length: 13 amino acids. Trimming pared 3 bases from V and 5 bases from J, leaving 13 bases between. Per the germline V gene, CDR1 is GTSNPN and CDR2 is SVGIG (reference sequence). CDR3 bases: TGTGCCTGGAGCGTACAGGGAAGGGAGACCCAGTACTTC. Protein: CAWSVQGRETQYF. Using reference TRBV30 and TRBJ2-5 for the parts outside the CDR3, the full variable domain is SQTIHQWPATLVQPVGSPLSLECTVEGTSNPNLYWYRQAAGRGLQLLFYSVGIGQISSEVPQNLSASRPQDRQFILSSKKLLLSDSGFYLCAWSVQGRETQYFGPGTRLLVL.

The V call is TRBV14, the J call TRBJ1-3, with TRBD1 matching over 9 bases. Germline lookup yields CDR1 SGHDN and CDR2 FVKESK. This CDR3 has 15 residues. Trimming took 1 base from V and 3 from J; bases not matched to a gene: 1. CDR3 sequence: CASSQGGQGGNTIYF. The CDR3 DNA reads TGTGCCAGCAGCCAAGGGGGACAGGGTGGAAACACCATATATTTT.

V and J are TRBV11-2 and TRBJ2-1; 12 bases map to TRBD2. The germline gives CDR1 SGHAT, CDR2 FQNNGV. The ends lost 5 bases at V and 7 bases at J; junction bases unmatched: 9. The CDR3 sequence is 16 residues long. CDR3 protein: CASSRELAGGLNEQFF. CDR3 bases: TGTGCCAGCAGCCGAGAACTAGCGGGAGGTCTTAATGAGCAGTTCTTC. The whole variable domain, remainder taken from reference TRBV11-2 and TRBJ2-1, is EAGVAQSPRYKIIEKRQSVAFWCNPISGHATLYWYQQILGQGPKLLIQFQNNGVVDDSQLPKDRFSAERLKGVDSTLKIQPAKLEDSAVYLCASSRELAGGLNEQFFGPGTRLTVL.